A selection of T cell receptor beta chains follows, all from one sample in a study of response to subunit inactivated influenza vaccine. TCRdb reprocessed the RT-PCR reads with MiXCR, giving one entry per CDR3 protein. The sample contains 450,000 to 600,000 distinct CDR3 sequences, approximately 7.6% of which appear only once. This material consisted of PBMCs from blood, taken approximately 25 months after vaccination. The receptors were sampled from a man aged 50-75 years who received an inactivated influenza vaccine. CDR3s include the opening cysteine and the closing phenylalanine or tryptophan. The D gene is left open where the match is weak. Some rows have no size entry. The others give once, few or many, or a class for an expanded clone.

size	D	V	J	DNA	CDR3
NA	NA	TRBV7-6	TRBJ2-2	TGTGCCAGCAGCTTAGCGTGGCGATCCGGGGAGCTGTTTTTT	CASSLAWRSGELFF
NA	TRBD1	TRBV28	TRBJ1-2	TGTGCCAGCAGCGTACCGGGACAGGGGGCGCGATATGGCTACACCTTC	CASSVPGQGARYGYTF
NA	TRBD1	TRBV4-1	TRBJ2-5	TGCGCCAGCAGCCAAGATATACCGGGGACAGCCCAAGAGACCCAGTACTTC	CASSQDIPGTAQETQYF
few	TRBD1	TRBV12-3/TRBV12-4	TRBJ1-4	TGTGCCAGCAGTTTGAGACAGGGAAGGGAAAAACTGTTTTTT	CASSLRQGREKLFF
NA	NA	TRBV27	TRBJ2-7	TGTGCCAGCAGTCCGGGGGTAACAGGGACCTACGAGCAGTACTTC	CASSPGVTGTYEQYF
many	NA	TRBV5-1	TRBJ2-7	TGCGCCAGCAGCTTGGCCCTAGACGAGCAGTACTTC	CASSLALDEQYF
many	NA	TRBV7-9	TRBJ1-4	TGTGCCAGCAGGGGACCCCGCGCAACTAATGAAAAACTGTTTTTT	CASRGPRATNEKLFF
many	TRBD2	TRBV9	TRBJ2-3	TGTGCCAGCAGCGTAGCTACTAGCGGGAGGGCAGATACGCAGTATTTT	CASSVATSGRADTQYF
few	NA	TRBV20-1	TRBJ2-7	TGCAGTGCTAGAAAGGGGGGCAGCTACGAGCAGTACTTC	CSARKGGSYEQYF
few	TRBD1	TRBV6-2/TRBV6-3	TRBJ1-5	TGTGCCAGCAGGATGTCAGGGGGCCAGCAGCCCCAGCATTTT	CASRMSGGQQPQHF
many	TRBD1	TRBV12-3/TRBV12-4	TRBJ1-2	TGTGCCAGCAGCTTCGGGGCAGGGGGCGTCTATGGCTACACCTTC	CASSFGAGGVYGYTF
NA	TRBD1	TRBV6-1	TRBJ2-7	TGTGCCAGCAGTCGACAGGGGGCGGTCGGTTACGAGCAGTACTTC	CASSRQGAVGYEQYF
few	NA	TRBV6-2/TRBV6-3	TRBJ2-3	TGTGCCAGCAGTTACTCTGCCGCCACAGATACGCAGTATTTT	CASSYSAATDTQYF
few	TRBD1	TRBV30	TRBJ2-7	TGTGCCTGGTCACAGACAGGGAGTAACAACGAGCAGTACTTC	CAWSQTGSNNEQYF
few	TRBD2	TRBV12-3/TRBV12-4	TRBJ2-7	TGTGCCAGCAGGTGGAGCGGGGGGCCCTCCTACGAGCAGTACTTC	CASRWSGGPSYEQYF
NA	NA	TRBV6-5	TRBJ2-7	TGTGCCAGCAGTTACTCGTCAGGTTATTACGAGCAGTACTTC	CASSYSSGYYEQYF
many	NA	TRBV9	TRBJ2-3	TGTGCCAGCAGCGCAAAACAGGGTTTATCCGGCTCAAATACGCAGTATTTT	CASSAKQGLSGSNTQYF
once	NA	TRBV7-6	TRBJ2-5	TGTGCCAGCAGCTTAGGATCCCGGAGTATGTCTGAGACCCAGTACTTC	CASSLGSRSMSETQYF
NA	TRBD2	TRBV2	TRBJ2-2	TGTGCCAGCAGTGAAACGACTAGCTCAGCGAGCACCGGGGAGCTGTTTTTT	CASSETTSSASTGELFF
few	TRBD2	TRBV6-5	TRBJ2-2	TGTGCCAGCAGTTACGCGACTAGCGGGAGACAGAACACCGGGGAGCTGTTTTTT	CASSYATSGRQNTGELFF
few	NA	TRBV19	TRBJ2-1	TGTGCCAGTAGAGACCGGGCCCAGGGGATTTACAATGAGCAGTTCTTC	CASRDRAQGIYNEQFF
few	TRBD2	TRBV7-2	TRBJ2-7	TGTGCCAGCAGCTTTAGCGGGAGGCGGGAGCAGTACTTC	CASSFSGRREQYF
few	NA	TRBV13	TRBJ2-3	TGTGCCAGCAGCTACCCGGGGGGCCCAAGCACAGATACGCAGTATTTT	CASSYPGGPSTDTQYF
NA	NA	TRBV15	TRBJ2-2	TGTGCCACCACCGACAGGCAGGGAGCCGGGGAGCTGTTTTTT	CATTDRQGAGELFF
many	NA	TRBV3-1	TRBJ1-3	TGTGCCAGCAGCCAAGTCGCGCTAGGGAGCTCTGGAAACACCATATATTTT	CASSQVALGSSGNTIYF
many	NA	TRBV20-1	TRBJ2-3	TGCAGTGCTCTACGGACAGTGGGAACAGATACGCAGTATTTT	CSALRTVGTDTQYF
NA	NA	TRBV10-2	TRBJ2-5	TGCGCCAGCTCTCTAGACGAGTTGGGTTCGTTCAGGGAGACCCAGTACTTC	CASSLDELGSFRETQYF
many	TRBD1	TRBV10-2	TRBJ1-1	TGCGCCAGCAGTGAGCCCCGGGATGGCAGGGGGCATACTGAAGCTTTCTTT	CASSEPRDGRGHTEAFF
many	NA	TRBV7-9	TRBJ2-3	TGTGCCAGCAGCTTACGGGCCGATACGCAGTATTTT	CASSLRADTQYF
few	TRBD2	TRBV4-3	TRBJ2-1	TGCGCCAGCAGCCAAGATCTTACAGCGGGAGGCTACAATGAGCAGTTCTTC	CASSQDLTAGGYNEQFF
few	TRBD2	TRBV5-1	TRBJ2-1	TGCGCCAGCAGACCTTTAGCGGGGGGAAACAATGAGCAGTTCTTC	CASRPLAGGNNEQFF
many	TRBD1	TRBV7-2	TRBJ2-3	TGTGCCAGCAGCCCCTCTAGGACAGGGAACACAGATACGCAGTATTTT	CASSPSRTGNTDTQYF
NA	TRBD2	TRBV4-2	TRBJ2-2	TGTGCCAGCAGCCAAGGGGCGGGGGGGATCTCCGGGGAGCTGTTTTTT	CASSQGAGGISGELFF
few	TRBD2	TRBV11-1	TRBJ2-5	TGTGCCAGCAGCTACCTAGCGGGGGGCTCTCCAGAGACCCAGTACTTC	CASSYLAGGSPETQYF
many	NA	TRBV6-2/TRBV6-3	TRBJ1-2	TGTGCCAGCACTCGGACAGCCCTAGGCTATGGCTACACCTTC	CASTRTALGYGYTF
many	TRBD1	TRBV5-1	TRBJ1-1	TGCGCCAGCAGCGACACAGGGGGCTTGGGGACTGAAGCTTTCTTT	CASSDTGGLGTEAFF
many	TRBD1	TRBV15	TRBJ1-4	TGTGCCACCAGCAGAGCAATAGGGACAGCAAGTAATGAAAAACTGTTTTTT	CATSRAIGTASNEKLFF
NA	NA	TRBV7-9	TRBJ1-4	TGTGCCAGCAGTCAGACAGTAACGGATATCAATGAAAAACTGTTTTTT	CASSQTVTDINEKLFF
NA	TRBD2	TRBV4-3	TRBJ2-7	TGCGCCAGCAGCCAAGATCTTGCGGCGGGAGGGCCAAATCCCTACGAGCAGTACTTC	CASSQDLAAGGPNPYEQYF
few	NA	TRBV11-2	TRBJ2-1	TGTGCCAGCACTGGAGAAGGAATCGGGAACCACCCCTACAATGAGCAGTTCTTC	CASTGEGIGNHPYNEQFF
NA	TRBD2	TRBV29-1	TRBJ2-3	TGCAGCGTTGGGGGGACTAGCGGGATAACTTCTAGCACAGATACGCAGTATTTT	CSVGGTSGITSSTDTQYF
many	NA	TRBV6-6	TRBJ2-1	TGTGCCAGCACGGAGCCGCCCCCGCTGTTCTTC	CASTEPPPLFF
few	NA	TRBV18	TRBJ2-7	TGTGCCAGCTCACCATTGGGGCCCCCCTACGAGCAGTACTTC	CASSPLGPPYEQYF
few	NA	TRBV15	TRBJ1-5	TGTGCCACCAGCAGAGTCCCCGGGGAAGATCAGCCCCAGCATTTT	CATSRVPGEDQPQHF
NA	NA	TRBV12-3/TRBV12-4	TRBJ1-5	TGTGCCAGCAGCCCAGCGCGGGCTGGGGATCAGCCCCAGCATTTT	CASSPARAGDQPQHF
many	NA	TRBV7-2	TRBJ2-1	TGTGCCAGCAGCTTAGCGACGTTGAACTCCTACAATGAGCAGTTCTTC	CASSLATLNSYNEQFF
few	NA	TRBV6-2/TRBV6-3	TRBJ1-2	TGTGCCAGCACGCCCCGGGGCAGCAGAAACTATGGCTACACCTTC	CASTPRGSRNYGYTF
NA	NA	TRBV12-3/TRBV12-4	TRBJ1-2	TGTGCCAGCAGCGTAGTAGGGTCTGGCTACACCTTC	CASSVVGSGYTF
few	NA	TRBV4-1	TRBJ1-2	TGCGCCAGCAGCCAAGATCTTGTGGTTGGGTCTGGCTACACCTTC	CASSQDLVVGSGYTF
NA	NA	TRBV15	TRBJ2-1	TGTGCCACCAGCAACACGGTGTTAGACAATGAGCAGTTCTTC	CATSNTVLDNEQFF
NA	TRBD1	TRBV24-1	TRBJ2-3	TGTGCCACCAGCACACGGGACAGTCTAAATAGCAATACGCAGTATTTT	CATSTRDSLNSNTQYF
many	NA	TRBV4-3	TRBJ2-5	TGCGCCAGCAGCCAACACAGGGAAGAGACCCAGTACTTC	CASSQHREETQYF
many	TRBD2	TRBV2	TRBJ2-1	TGTGCCAGCAGTACTAGCGGGGGGGCCTTTAATGAGCAGTTCTTC	CASSTSGGAFNEQFF
few	TRBD1	TRBV25-1	TRBJ1-2	TGTGCCAGCCGACCGGGACAGGGGCACTTGTATGGCTACACCTTC	CASRPGQGHLYGYTF
many	TRBD2	TRBV5-6	TRBJ2-2	TGTGCCAGCAGCTCGGGGGGAATGAACACCGGGGAGCTGTTTTTT	CASSSGGMNTGELFF
few	TRBD1	TRBV10-3	TRBJ2-7	TGTGCCATCAGTGGGTTCGGGACAGATAACTACGAGCAGTACTTC	CAISGFGTDNYEQYF
few	NA	TRBV12-3/TRBV12-4	TRBJ2-1	TGTGCCAGCGCGCCAATCCTAAACAGGGAGGGTGAGCAGTTCTTC	CASAPILNREGEQFF
NA	NA	TRBV15	TRBJ1-1	TGTGCCACCAGTCCGGACAACACTGAAGCTTTCTTT	CATSPDNTEAFF
NA	TRBD2	TRBV2	TRBJ2-7	TGTGCCAGCAGTGACCCCGGGACTAGCGGGGGGGCCCTAGACTTC	CASSDPGTSGGALDF
many	TRBD1	TRBV7-9	TRBJ1-4	TGTGCCAGCAGAAGGGGGACAGCCGATGAAAAACTGTTTTTT	CASRRGTADEKLFF